This TCR beta chain was profiled in a study of blood T cell repertoires in COVID-19. About the research overall: Sources were T cells, B-cell-depleted T cells, or PBMCs; the material itself was cDNA or gDNA.

This clone has just one count. Sequencing used immunoSEQ multiplex PCR; TCRdb keeps in-frame clones, though not all of them. The sample records 95,000 to 150,000 clones, over 70% being singletons. Germline CDR1 reads MGHDK; CDR2 reads SYGVNS. V lost 8 bases and J lost 5, with 18 bases in between. The CDR3 runs 14 residues. Sequencing was done on a sample of peripheral blood. This chain joins TRBV25-1 and TRBJ1-2, with unresolved D. The TCR comes from a man between 65 and 85 years old with acute or convalescent COVID-19. CDR3 amino acids: CASQPEAQPYGYTF. CDR3 nucleotide sequence: TGTGCCAGCCAACCCGAAGCACAGCCGTATGGCTACACCTTC.